These 23 T cell receptor beta chains were sequenced from one sample in a study of T cell responses to AZD1222 COVID-19 vaccine. This table comes from immunoSEQ multiplex PCR, and its TCRdb copy is limited to in-frame clones, with some not included. The data show 100,000 or so clones, 86% seen once. This sample comprised peripheral blood, obtained on day 0 of AZD1222 vaccination. These receptors were obtained from an adult in good health.

This clone appeared once. The chain has TRBV27 and TRBJ2-2, with D perhaps TRBD1 or TRBD2 (5 bases each). V lost 10 bases and J lost 6, with 21 bases in between. The germline V gene encodes CDR1 MNHEY and CDR2 SMNVEV (reference sequence). CDR3 length: 15 residues. The CDR3 sequence is CATSPRAGYAGELFF. For the CDR3, the DNA is TGTGCCACTTCCCCGCGGGCAGGGTATGCCGGGGAGCTGTTTTTT.

The V and J genes are TRBV25-1 and TRBJ2-4; D uncertain. V gave up 3 bases and J gave up 2 bases, with 14 bases separating them. CDR1 MGHDK and CDR2 SYGVNS come from the germline V gene. The length of the CDR3 is 16 residues. The CDR3: CASSDPGDLSKNIQYF. In DNA, the CDR3 is TGTGCCAGCAGTGACCCAGGCGACCTGTCCAAAAACATTCAGTACTTC.

The V gene is TRBV28, the J gene TRBJ2-1; the match to TRBD2 covers 10 bases. The CDR3 contains 15 residues. V was pared by 6 bases and J by 0 bases, with 2 bases of the junction left unmatched. The germline CDR1 and CDR2 sequences are MDHEN and SYDVKM. The CDR3 spells CASRLAGSSYNEQFF. CDR3 nucleotide sequence: TGTGCCAGCAGACTAGCGGGAAGCTCCTACAATGAGCAGTTCTTC.

The chain combines TRBV6-2 or TRBV6-3 with TRBJ1-6, with 7 bases that match TRBD1. This CDR3 has 14 residues. CDR1 MNHEY and CDR2 SVGEGT come from the germline V gene. After removal of 5 bases from V and 4 bases from J, the junction contained 2 bases not matched to a gene. CDR3: CASSPGQYNSPLHF. CDR3 bases: TGTGCCAGCAGTCCGGGACAGTATAATTCACCCCTCCACTTT.

V gene TRBV5-1 combines with J gene TRBJ2-7, with D perhaps TRBD2 (5 bases). V was clipped by 2 bases and J by 4 bases, with 16 bases between them. Germline-derived CDR1 and CDR2 are SGHRS and YFSETQ. The CDR3 is 15 residues long. The CDR3, as DNA: TGCGCCAGCAGCTTAGGGATGGCTAGGAGGTACGAGCAGTACTTC. Amino acids: CASSLGMARRYEQYF.

The chain is built from TRBV7-2 and TRBJ1-5; D ambiguous. This CDR3 region has 16 residues. V dropped 1 base and J dropped 0 bases, with 10 bases sitting between them. Per the germline V gene, CDR1 is SGHTA and CDR2 is FQGNSA. The CDR3 region is CASSLVETHSNQPQHF. For the CDR3, the DNA is TGTGCCAGCAGCTTAGTAGAGACTCATAGCAATCAGCCCCAGCATTTT. Using reference TRBV7-2 and TRBJ1-5 for the parts outside the CDR3, the full variable domain is GAGVSQSPSNKVTEKGKDVELRCDPISGHTALYWYRQSLGQGLEFLIYFQGNSAPDKSGLPSDRFSAERTGGSVSTLTIQRTQQEDSAVYLCASSLVETHSNQPQHFGDGTRLSIL.

V is TRBV7-2 and J is TRBJ1-6; possibly TRBD1 for D (5 bases). The V end lost 5 bases, the J end lost 9 bases, and 14 bases lay between the germline ends. From germline, CDR1 is SGHTA and CDR2 FQGNSA. The CDR3 extends over 14 amino acids. The CDR3 DNA follows: TGTGCCAGCAGCCTGACAGTGGGGGGTTCACCCCTCCACTTT. Translation gives CASSLTVGGSPLHF.

The rearrangement uses TRBV6-6 and TRBJ1-4; 7 positions agree with TRBD1. CDR3 length: 14 residues. The germline gives CDR1 MNHNY, CDR2 SVGAGI (reference sequence). The junction had 7 bases not matched to a gene; V was cut back by 6 bases and J by 6 bases. Here the CDR3 DNA reads TGTGCCAGCAGCCGGACAGGAGGGGATGAAAAACTGTTTTTT. Amino acids: CASSRTGGDEKLFF.

V gene TRBV5-1 combines with J gene TRBJ2-3; D is perhaps TRBD1 (6 bases). V shed 4 bases and J shed 2 bases, with 14 bases lying between them. Germline V lookup: CDR1 SGHRS, CDR2 YFSETQ. The CDR3 has 15 residues. The CDR3 DNA is TGCGCCAGCAGCATTGACAGGACCCCCACAGATACGCAGTATTTT. This encodes CASSIDRTPTDTQYF.

The chain uses TRBV4-3 and TRBJ1-4; D is perhaps TRBD1 (6 bases). The CDR3 extends over 16 amino acids. The germline gives CDR1 LGHNA, CDR2 YSLEER. The ends were cut back, 4 bases at V and 7 bases at J, with 19 bases in the middle. This CDR3 is CASSRTQGPGGEKLFF. DNA for the CDR3: TGCGCCAGCAGCCGGACACAGGGACCTGGGGGTGAAAAACTGTTTTTT.

The chain joins TRBV2 to TRBJ1-1; 8 nucleotides align to TRBD1. Germline V gene sequence: CDR1 SNHLY, CDR2 FYNNEI. Trimming took 4 bases from V and 4 from J; bases not matched to a gene: 8. This CDR3 is 15 amino acids long. The CDR3: CASSAFGTGGTEAFF. As DNA, the CDR3 is TGTGCCAGCAGTGCCTTCGGGACAGGAGGCACTGAAGCTTTCTTT.

This sequence joins TRBV10-3 and TRBJ1-2, with TRBD1 identical over 11 bases. The CDR3 length is 14 residues. Trimming cost V 6 bases and J 4 bases; bases outside gene matches: 4. Germline V lookup: CDR1 ENHRY, CDR2 SYGVKD. CDR3 loop: CAISGTGGFYGYTF. CDR3 nucleotide sequence: TGTGCCATCAGCGGGACAGGGGGTTTCTATGGCTACACCTTC.

The rearrangement joins TRBV5-4 to TRBJ2-1, with 11 bases that match TRBD1. V was clipped by 4 bases and J by 10 bases; unmatched bases: 4. The CDR3 has 13 amino acids. Germline CDR1 and CDR2: SGHNT and YYREEE (reference sequence). CDR3: CASSGGQGGEQFF. As DNA, the CDR3 is TGTGCCAGCAGCGGGGGACAGGGGGGCGAGCAGTTCTTC. Looking up the rest from reference TRBV5-4 and TRBJ2-1 gives the full variable domain: ETGVTQSPTHLIKTRGQQVTLRCSSQSGHNTVSWYQQALGQGPQFIFQYYREEENGRGNFPPRFSGLQFPNYSSELNVNALELDDSALYLCASSGGQGGEQFFGPGTRLTVL.

The CDR3 DNA sequence: TGTGCCACCAGGACCGGGACAGGGAACAATGAGCAGTTCTTC. It yields the protein CATRTGTGNNEQFF. J is TRBJ2-1 and V is TRBV24-1; 9 nucleotides match TRBD1. CDR1 KGHDR and CDR2 SFDVKD come from the germline V gene. The length of the CDR3 is 14 residues. The junction had 5 bases not matched to a gene; V was cut back by 7 bases and J by 5 bases.

The chain couples TRBV2 to TRBJ2-3; D call uncertain. Germline V gene data show CDR1 as SNHLY and CDR2 as FYNNEI. The CDR3 extends over 15 amino acids. The V end was cut by 3 bases, the J end by 2 bases, with 12 bases between. CDR3 residues: CASSEGPKVTDTQYF. The DNA for the CDR3 is TGTGCCAGCAGTGAGGGCCCAAAGGTCACAGATACGCAGTATTTT.

V and J are TRBV7-2 and TRBJ2-2; a weak D match, TRBD1 (6 bases). The germline gives CDR1 SGHTA, CDR2 FQGNSA. The CDR3 has 17 residues. V lost 1 base and J lost 3, with 15 bases in between. The chain's CDR3 is CASSLDLRTVYTGELFF. The CDR3, as DNA: TGTGCCAGCAGCTTAGATCTTCGGACAGTGTACACCGGGGAGCTGTTTTTT.

V usage is TRBV28 and J usage is TRBJ2-7; 12 nucleotides agree with TRBD1. CDR3 length: 16 amino acids. The ends lost 7 bases at V and 7 bases at J; junction bases unmatched: 14. The germline CDR1 and CDR2 sequences are MDHEN and SYDVKM. Here the CDR3 reads CASTSLQGQGAVEQYF. CDR3 nucleotides: TGTGCCAGCACGTCTTTACAGGGACAGGGGGCGGTTGAGCAGTACTTC.

V usage is TRBV7-9 and J usage is TRBJ1-4; 10 bases map to TRBD1. The length of the CDR3 is 15 residues. Germline trimming cut 4 bases from V and 6 bases from J; bases unmatched to any gene: 5. Looked up from germline, CDR1 is SEHNR and CDR2 is FQNEAQ (reference sequence). CDR3 DNA sequence: TGTGCCAGCAGCTCTGGACAGGGGGAAGATGAAAAACTGTTTTTT. It specifies CASSSGQGEDEKLFF.

CDR3 region: CASSYSGGNNEQFF. The CDR3 nucleotides are TGTGCCAGCAGTTATAGCGGGGGGAACAATGAGCAGTTCTTC. The chain has TRBV27 and TRBJ2-1; 10 bases fit TRBD2. V lost 4 bases and J lost 5; bases outside the gene matches: 2. Germline CDR1 reads MNHEY; CDR2 reads SMNVEV (reference sequence). The CDR3 has 14 residues.

The rearrangement uses TRBV5-6 and TRBJ1-5; D gene unclear. The V end lost 3 bases, the J end lost 7 bases, and 14 bases lay between the germline ends. This CDR3 region has 14 residues. The germline V gene has CDR1 SGHDT and CDR2 YYEEEE. This CDR3 reads CASSSKLSGQPQHF. The CDR3 region has the DNA TGTGCCAGCAGCTCGAAACTTAGCGGGCAGCCCCAGCATTTT.

This sequence joins TRBV4-2 and TRBJ2-7; tentatively, D is TRBD1 or TRBD2 (5 bases each). Germline V gene data show CDR1 as LGHNA and CDR2 as YNFKEQ. Trimming took 3 bases from V and 1 from J, leaving 10 bases between them. The CDR3 runs 14 residues. The CDR3 DNA is TGTGCCAGCAGCCACAGGGACGGGTCCTACGAGCAGTACTTC. Its protein product is CASSHRDGSYEQYF.

V is TRBV7-3 and J is TRBJ2-3, with 7 bases that match TRBD1. Germline trimming cut 5 bases from V and 1 base from J; bases unmatched to any gene: 3. This CDR3 spans 14 amino acids. Germline loops: CDR1 SGHTA, CDR2 FQGTGA. The CDR3: CASSDTGGTDTQYF. CDR3 DNA: TGTGCCAGCAGCGACACAGGGGGCACAGATACGCAGTATTTT.

This clone was counted between two and nine times. V usage is TRBV2 and J usage is TRBJ2-2, with D uncertain. Trimming pared 8 bases from V and 5 bases from J, leaving 6 bases between. Germline CDR1 reads SNHLY; CDR2 reads FYNNEI. CDR3 length: 11 residues. CDR3 sequence reads: CASLRTGELFF. Written as DNA, the CDR3 is TGTGCCAGCCTTAGGACCGGGGAGCTGTTTTTT.